This T cell receptor beta chain was found in a study of OX40 agonist ivuxolimab in advanced cancers. Findings and limits, study-wide: Patients with a partial response at 0.1-3.0 mg/kg had among the lowest clonal expansion.

Looked up from germline, CDR1 is SGHAT and CDR2 is FQNNGV. The CDR3 totals 14 residues. V was clipped by 4 bases and J by 6 bases, with 13 bases between them. Profiled with immunoSEQ multiplex PCR; TCRdb holds only in-frame clones, not every one. There are about 64,000 clones in the sample; approximately 90% occur only once, and roughly 0.45% lies in the top ten. Remarks on this clone: The antigen remains undetermined.

The sample here was CD4+ or CD8+ T cells sorted from blood, taken in a trial of the OX40 agonist ivuxolimab. This TCR was recovered from an adult with an advanced solid tumor such as melanoma, head and neck, liver or kidney cancer. This chain joins TRBV11-2 and TRBJ2-1, with a possible D match to TRBD1 (6 bases). The CDR3 nucleotides read TGTGCCAGCAGCTCGTACAGGGAAGGCAATGAGCAGTTCTTC. It encodes CASSSYREGNEQFF.